The entry that follows covers one T cell receptor beta chain sequence. Its target is unknown. Sequencing was performed with immunoSEQ multiplex PCR; in TCRdb, only in-frame clones are kept and a portion is missing. The repertoire has 91,000 or so clones, roughly 94% of them found once; the top ten carry about 0.17%. This record comes from a study of OX40 agonist ivuxolimab in advanced cancers. Study-level information: Every patient in dose escalation had hepatocellular carcinoma, melanoma, renal cell or head and neck cancer.

Whole-study findings and limits: Averaged across samples, CD8+ T cells carried more expanded clones than CD4+ did. The authors also found low normalized T-cell clonal expansion in some nonresponders. Clones of CD4+ and CD8+ blood T cells grew by week 6 at doses of 0.1 to 3.0 mg/kg.

CDR1 is MDHEN, CDR2 SYDVKM, per germline. The junction had 5 bases not matched to a gene; V was cut back by 6 bases and J by 3 bases. This CDR3 is built from 14 residues. The sequencing used CD4+ or CD8+ T cells sorted from blood, collected in a trial of the OX40 agonist ivuxolimab. V and J are TRBV28 and TRBJ1-2; 9 nucleotides agree with TRBD1. This receptor was obtained from an adult with an advanced solid tumor such as melanoma, head and neck, liver or kidney cancer. Here the CDR3 DNA reads TGTGCCAGCAGCACAGGGGGCGCGCACTATGGCTACACCTTC. It codes for CASSTGGAHYGYTF.